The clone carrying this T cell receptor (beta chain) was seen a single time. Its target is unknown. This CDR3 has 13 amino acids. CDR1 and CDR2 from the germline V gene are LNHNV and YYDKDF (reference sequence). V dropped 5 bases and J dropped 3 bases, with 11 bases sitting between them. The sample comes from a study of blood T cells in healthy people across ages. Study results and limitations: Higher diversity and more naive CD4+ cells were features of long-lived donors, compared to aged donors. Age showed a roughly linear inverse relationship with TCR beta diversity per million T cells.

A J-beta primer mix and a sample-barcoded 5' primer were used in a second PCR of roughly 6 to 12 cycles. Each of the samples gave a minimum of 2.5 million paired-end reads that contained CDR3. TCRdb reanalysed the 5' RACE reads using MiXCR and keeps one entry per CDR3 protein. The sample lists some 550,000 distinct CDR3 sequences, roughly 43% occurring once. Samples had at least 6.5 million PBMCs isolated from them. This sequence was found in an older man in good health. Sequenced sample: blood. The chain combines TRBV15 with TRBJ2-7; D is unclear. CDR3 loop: CATSRTRYYEQYF. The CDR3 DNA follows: TGTGCCACCAGCCGTACAAGATACTACGAGCAGTACTTC.